Below are 9 T cell receptor beta chains sequenced from a single sample in a study of cytomegalovirus exposure and HLA in healthy donors. Sequencing was performed with immunoSEQ multiplex PCR; in TCRdb, only in-frame clones are kept and a portion is missing. The table has some 140,000 clones, around nine tenths seen once; the top ten hold around 20%. Sequences were obtained from PBMCs. These receptors came from a young man in good health and CMV-seropositive.

This chain links TRBV2 with TRBJ1-1; no firm D call. Trimming removed 5 bases from V and 5 bases from J, with 6 bases in between. This CDR3 region has 11 residues. Germline V gives CDR1 SNHLY, CDR2 FYNNEI. CDR3 sequence reads: CASSPRTEAFF. CDR3 sequence (DNA): TGTGCCAGCAGTCCCCGGACTGAAGCTTTCTTT.

This rearrangement joins TRBV2 to TRBJ2-3; 7 nucleotides align to TRBD2. CDR3 size: 17 residues. The V gene's germline CDR1 is SNHLY and CDR2 FYNNEI. The J segment lost 1 base and the V segment lost 2 bases, leaving 9 bases of the junction unmatched. The CDR3 is CASSESGRAAGTDTQYF. Here the CDR3 DNA reads TGTGCCAGCAGTGAATCGGGGAGGGCGGCGGGCACAGATACGCAGTATTTT.

V usage is TRBV19 and J usage is TRBJ2-7; TRBD1 matches at 7 bases. V gave up 5 bases and J gave up 3 bases; unmatched junction bases: 4. This CDR3 has 13 residues. CDR1 is LNHDA and CDR2 is SQIVND in the germline V gene (reference sequence). For the CDR3, the DNA is TGTGCCAGTAGTCCGGGACAGCGCTACGAGCAGTACTTC. This translates into CASSPGQRYEQYF.

The V call is TRBV6-6, the J call TRBJ1-4; the match to TRBD1 covers 7 bases. V shed 2 bases, J shed 10 bases, and the junction held 4 bases outside the gene matches. The CDR3 covers 13 residues. The germline V gene encodes CDR1 MNHNY and CDR2 SVGAGI (reference sequence). CDR3 coding DNA: TGTGCCAGCAGTTACGGACAGGACCGAAAACTGTTTTTT. Encoded protein: CASSYGQDRKLFF.

V is TRBV18 and J is TRBJ1-2, with 9 nucleotides matching TRBD1. The CDR3 is 14 amino acids. Trimming took 6 bases from V and 6 from J; bases not matched to a gene: 8. The germline V gene has CDR1 KGHSH and CDR2 LQKENI. In nucleotides, the CDR3 is TGTGCCAGCTCTCCGGGACAGGGTCTTAATGGCTACACCTTC. Its translation is CASSPGQGLNGYTF.

The chain has TRBV7-2 and TRBJ2-2; TRBD2 matches 13 bases. Losses at the gene ends were 5 bases for V and 7 bases for J; bases not matched to a gene: 4. Germline V gene data show CDR1 as SGHTA and CDR2 as FQGNSA. This CDR3 is built from 15 residues. CDR3 loop: CASSARTSGSGELFF. In nucleotides, the CDR3 is TGTGCCAGCAGCGCCCGGACTAGCGGGAGCGGGGAGCTGTTTTTT.

This chain joins TRBV5-1 and TRBJ2-5; 7 nucleotides match TRBD2. This CDR3 has 16 amino acids. Trimming at V came to 5 bases and at J to 1 base, leaving 11 bases not matched to a gene. Germline CDR1 reads SGHRS; CDR2 reads YFSETQ. CDR3 bases: TGCGCCAGCAGTCTGGGGCCCGGCGGGGGCCAAGAGACCCAGTACTTC. It is translated as CASSLGPGGGQETQYF.

The chain carries TRBV5-1 and TRBJ2-7, with 10 bases matching TRBD1. V lost 0 bases to trimming and J lost 6 bases; unmatched junction nucleotides: 9. Germline CDR1 is SGHRS and CDR2 is YFSETQ. The CDR3 is 16 residues long. CDR3 region: CASSLGLGTGEREQYF. The CDR3 nucleotides are TGCGCCAGCAGCTTGGGACTGGGGACAGGGGAACGCGAGCAGTACTTC.

The genes are TRBV5-5 and TRBJ1-2, with D uncertain. Per germline, CDR1 SGHKS and CDR2 YYEKEE (reference sequence). This CDR3 region has 13 residues. The germline V and J ends were trimmed by 0 bases and 8 bases, with 11 bases remaining between them. CDR3 sequence (DNA): TGTGCCAGCAGCTTGGTAGCGGGGAGGGGCTACACCTTC. Encoded protein: CASSLVAGRGYTF. Combining the CDR3 with reference TRBV5-5 and TRBJ1-2 gives the whole variable domain DAGVTQSPTHLIKTRGQQVTLRCSPISGHKSVSWYQQVLGQGPQFIFQYYEKEERGRGNFPDRFSARQFPNYSSELNVNALLLGDSALYLCASSLVAGRGYTFGSGTRLTVV.